This TCR beta chain was profiled in a study of blood T cells in healthy people across ages. With V trimmed by 4 bases and J by 7 bases, 11 bases remained unmatched. This CDR3 comprises 16 residues. CDR1 is SGHDT, CDR2 YYEEEE, per germline. Primers used in a second PCR of about 6 to 11 cycles were a sample-barcoded 5' primer and a J-beta primer mix. Each CDR3 protein is one row after TCRdb ran MiXCR on the 5' RACE reads. Of approximately 800,000 distinct CDR3 sequences in the sample, more than 45% were seen once. J is TRBJ1-4 and V is TRBV5-6, with 9 nucleotides matching TRBD1. The sample consisted of blood. The TCR sequence derives from a man younger than 40 in good health. CDR3 sequence (DNA): TGTGCCAGCAGCCTTACGTTTGGGACAGGGTTTGAAAAACTGTTTTTT. Its translation: CASSLTFGTGFEKLFF. Looking up the rest from reference TRBV5-6 and TRBJ1-4 gives the full variable domain: DAGVTQSPTHLIKTRGQQVTLRCSPKSGHDTVSWYQQALGQGPQFIFQYYEEEERQRGNFPDRFSGHQFPNYSSELNVNALLLGDSALYLCASSLTFGTGFEKLFFGSGTQLSVL.